This T cell receptor beta chain derives from a study of technical replicates of blood from a few donors. This table comes from immunoSEQ multiplex PCR, and its TCRdb copy is limited to in-frame clones, with some not included. In the table there are tens of thousands of clones, 90% of which are singletons. Germline-derived CDR1 and CDR2 are SGDLS and YYNGEE. The V segment lost 4 bases and the J segment 8 bases; nucleotides outside the gene matches: 17. The CDR3 covers 17 residues. The V gene is TRBV9, the J gene TRBJ2-1; 8 nucleotides match TRBD2. Sequences were obtained from PBMCs. This receptor was obtained from a human donor in good health. Some clones in this sample may be carry-over from other donors' samples. DNA for the CDR3: TGTGCCAGCAGCCCGCCGCCGGGGGGGTTTCGGGGCGATGAGCAGTTCTTC. This translates into CASSPPPGGFRGDEQFF.